This T cell receptor (beta chain) derives from a study of cytomegalovirus exposure and HLA in healthy donors. Turning to this clone: Its antigen is as yet unknown.

Regarding the study as a whole: Most of the TCR beta V segments (in an earlier analysis) were productive either about 87% or about 30% of the time. Some V segments (TRBV6-2 and TRBV6-3 among them) were excluded as indistinguishable. As a later analysis showed, several of the most significant clusters appeared to be linked to common viral pathogens.

Trimming removed 4 bases from V and 5 bases from J, with 19 bases in between. The CDR3 runs 16 residues. The germline V gene encodes CDR1 SGDLS and CDR2 YYNGEE. PCR used 60 Vbeta primers and 13 Jbeta primers. In the original analysis: An analysis that came later counted 70 million to 100 million unique TCR beta chains, approximately 10 million shared. The data were produced by immunoSEQ multiplex PCR, yet TCRdb's version contains in-frame clones alone and is incomplete. The V and J calls and clone size are taken from that table; D and trimming were inferred from the DNA. The data hold about 92,000 clones, with more than 65% observed a single time.

The TCR originated in a young woman in good health and CMV-seropositive. This chain joins TRBV9 and TRBJ2-1; TRBD2 is a possible D gene (5 bases). The source material was PBMCs. The CDR3 region is CASSSYSGQVDNEQFF. The CDR3 DNA is TGTGCCAGCAGCTCCTACAGCGGCCAAGTCGACAATGAGCAGTTCTTC.